This TCR beta chain was captured in a study of blood T cell repertoires in COVID-19. In the study overall: COVID-19 samples from acute and convalescent phases originated in the United States, Italy and Spain. In each case, the material was cDNA or gDNA derived from T cells, B-cell-depleted T cells, or PBMCs.

This clone was observed a single time. Seattle patients were enrolled during active infection and followed longitudinally. Per the germline V gene, CDR1 is LNHDA and CDR2 is SQIVND (reference sequence). V was clipped by 3 bases and J by 1 base, with 9 bases between them. CDR3 length equals 14 residues. Produced via immunoSEQ multiplex PCR; TCRdb's table is partial and in-frame only. The sample lists about 370,000 clones; more than 70% were seen once. Sequenced input: peripheral blood. V usage is TRBV19 and J usage is TRBJ1-1; D is unclear. The sequence was obtained from a woman in her 30s with COVID-19, enrolled during active disease. CDR3 sequence reads: CASSIQVSNTEAFF. The CDR3 bases are TGTGCCAGTAGTATTCAGGTTTCGAACACTGAAGCTTTCTTT. The whole variable domain, filled in from reference TRBV19 and TRBJ1-1, reads DGGITQSPKYLFRKEGQNVTLSCEQNLNHDAMYWYRQDPGQGLRLIYYSQIVNDFQKGDIAEGYSVSREKKESFPLTVTSAQKNPTAFYLCASSIQVSNTEAFFGQGTRLTVV.